This entry is about one T cell receptor beta chain. Its antigen is not known. With 2 bases removed from V and 4 bases from J, the gap between germline ends came to 15 bases. The CDR3 consists of 15 residues. CDR1 is DFQATT and CDR2 is SNEGSKA in the germline V gene (reference sequence). These data belong to a study of CD8 T cells in ankylosing spondylitis. Study-wide points: Seemingly characteristic of ankylosing spondylitis blood was a TCR beta motif consisting of several highly homologous variants. Reportedly, significant enrichment of disease-linked clones occurred in matched ankylosing spondylitis synovial fluid. Clones linked to the disease showed a CD8+ phenotype. They occurred at relatively low frequencies in peripheral blood.

TCRdb processed the 5' RACE reads anew with MiXCR; each CDR3 protein has one entry. The top ten clones hold under 7.5% of a sample with approximately 540,000 distinct CDR3 sequences, roughly an eighth of them seen once. The material sequenced was blood, either unsorted or a sorted T cell fraction (not recorded which). The sequence derives from a male donor with ankylosing spondylitis. The genes are TRBV20-1 and TRBJ1-3; D possibly corresponds to TRBD1 (6 bases). The CDR3 here is CSARQRQAPGNTIYF. The CDR3 coding sequence is TGCAGTGCTAGACAAAGACAGGCGCCAGGAAACACCATATATTTT.